The 31 T cell receptor beta chains below come from one sample, sequenced in a study of shared clonotypes between healthy human individuals. TCRdb's copy holds only in-frame clones and misses some; the assay was immunoSEQ multiplex PCR. The table records around 2.3 million clones, around 95% of them present only once. The sequenced sample consisted of naive CD4+ T cells sorted from blood. The subset here: CD45RA+ positively selected. The receptor source for this set is a man aged 18 to 35 in good health.

This sequence joins TRBV25-1 and TRBJ2-3; 8 bases line up with TRBD1. CDR1 MGHDK and CDR2 SYGVNS come from the germline V gene. V shed 3 bases, J shed 9 bases, and the junction held 5 bases outside the gene matches. This CDR3 has 13 residues. CDR3 residues: CASSDYSGGTQYF. CDR3 in DNA: TGTGCCAGCAGTGATTACTCAGGGGGCACGCAGTATTTT.

This clone has just one count. The chain links TRBV7-2 to TRBJ2-7, with unresolved D. The CDR3 covers 11 residues. In germline, CDR1 is SGHTA, CDR2 FQGNSA. Trimming cost V 2 bases and J 9 bases, with 8 bases left between them. The CDR3 DNA reads as TGTGCCAGCAGCTTACGAGAAGCGCAGTACTTC. It is translated as CASSLREAQYF.

This clone was seen just once. The chain has TRBV19 and TRBJ1-1; 7 positions match TRBD1. This CDR3 region has 15 residues. From germline, CDR1 is LNHDA and CDR2 SQIVND (reference sequence). The J segment lost 0 bases and the V segment lost 7 bases, leaving 8 bases of the junction unmatched. In DNA, the CDR3 is TGTGCCAGTATCCGAGGGGGACAGATGAACACTGAAGCTTTCTTT. Protein sequence: CASIRGGQMNTEAFF.

Points on this clone: This specimen includes other DNA sequences encoding the same CDR3. The gene calls are TRBV6-5 and TRBJ2-5, with a possible D match to TRBD2 (5 bases). This CDR3 is built from 13 residues. Germline loops: CDR1 MNHEY, CDR2 SVGAGI. V was clipped by 6 bases and J by 5 bases, with 13 bases between them. The CDR3 loop is CASSPAGGETQYF. The DNA for the CDR3 is TGTGCCAGCAGCCCTGCGGGCGGGGAGACCCAGTACTTC.

The chain carries TRBV2 and TRBJ1-6; D remains ambiguous. This CDR3 region has 14 residues. V lost 6 bases and J 7 bases, leaving 13 bases between the germline ends. Per the germline V gene, CDR1 is SNHLY and CDR2 is FYNNEI. The chain's CDR3 is CASRAGVINSPLHF. CDR3 coding DNA: TGTGCCAGCAGAGCTGGGGTAATAAATTCACCCCTCCACTTT.

The V and J genes are TRBV7-3 and TRBJ2-3, with 7 bases that match TRBD1. CDR1 and CDR2 from the germline V gene are SGHTA and FQGTGA. Losses at the gene ends were 5 bases for V and 4 bases for J; bases not matched to a gene: 9. This CDR3 is built from 15 residues. The CDR3 nucleotides are TGTGCCAGCAGCGATAACAGGGGCCGGGCAGATACGCAGTATTTT. This sequence encodes CASSDNRGRADTQYF.

The chain employs TRBV5-4 and TRBJ1-2; TRBD1 agrees at 8 bases. Trimming removed 0 bases from V and 2 bases from J; junction bases left unmatched: 9. Per the germline V gene, CDR1 is SGHNT and CDR2 is YYREEE (reference sequence). The CDR3 loop spans 17 amino acids. CDR3 loop: CASSLGFPAGGNYGYTF. The CDR3, as DNA: TGTGCCAGCAGCTTGGGGTTTCCCGCAGGGGGCAACTATGGCTACACCTTC.

The rearrangement joins TRBV10-3 to TRBJ1-2; D is uncertain. Trimming removed 0 bases at V and 5 bases at J, with 13 bases between. From germline, CDR1 is ENHRY and CDR2 SYGVKD. The CDR3 is made up of 15 amino acids. CDR3 region: CAISESGQDGYGYTF. The CDR3 DNA reads as TGTGCCATCAGTGAGTCGGGCCAGGATGGGTATGGCTACACCTTC.

To note about this clone: Other DNA sequences in this sample translate to the same CDR3. The V call is TRBV5-1, the J call TRBJ2-3; 8 positions match TRBD2. Germline CDR1 SGHRS, CDR2 YFSETQ. The CDR3 extends over 16 amino acids. The V gene end was trimmed by 0 bases and the J gene end by 0 bases; junction bases not matched to a gene: 3. CDR3 loop: CASSLEASGSTDTQYF. DNA of the CDR3: TGCGCCAGCAGCTTGGAAGCTAGCGGGAGCACAGATACGCAGTATTTT.

The rearrangement links TRBV5-1 to TRBJ2-1; TRBD2 agrees at 7 bases. The CDR3 totals 14 residues. Germline V gene lookup returns CDR1 SGHRS and CDR2 YFSETQ. Trimming removed 0 bases from V and 8 bases from J; junction bases left unmatched: 5. The CDR3 DNA reads TGCGCCAGCAGCTTGGAACTAGCGATGGATGAGCAGTTCTTC. Translation: CASSLELAMDEQFF.

This sequence joins TRBV27 and TRBJ2-5; 9 bases line up with TRBD1. J lost 5 bases, V lost 3 bases, and 10 bases had no gene match. Germline V CDR1 and CDR2: MNHEY, SMNVEV (reference sequence). This CDR3 has 16 residues. The CDR3 bases are TGTGCCAGCAGTTTGGGGGACAGGGTCGCTATCGAGACCCAGTACTTC. It encodes CASSLGDRVAIETQYF.

The chain has TRBV5-4 and TRBJ2-3; 12 bases agree with TRBD2. Germline CDR1 reads SGHNT; CDR2 reads YYREEE (reference sequence). V was clipped by 4 bases and J by 0 bases; unmatched bases: 9. The CDR3 loop spans 18 amino acids. The CDR3: CASSPRLAGGPSTDTQYF. CDR3 sequence (DNA): TGTGCCAGCAGCCCTCGGCTAGCGGGGGGGCCCAGCACAGATACGCAGTATTTT.

The CDR3 here is CASSFPDRAPYEQYF. Written as DNA, the CDR3 is TGTGCCAGCAGCTTCCCGGACAGGGCGCCCTACGAGCAGTACTTC. The gene calls are TRBV5-6 and TRBJ2-7; 8 bases agree with TRBD1. This CDR3 region has 15 residues. The V gene end was trimmed by 2 bases and the J gene end by 2 bases; junction bases not matched to a gene: 6. Germline V gene data show CDR1 as SGHDT and CDR2 as YYEEEE.

The chain joins TRBV5-1 to TRBJ1-4; a possible D gene is TRBD1 (5 bases). Looked up from germline, CDR1 is SGHRS and CDR2 is YFSETQ. The CDR3 has 15 amino acids. The germline V and J ends were trimmed by 0 bases and 8 bases, with 14 bases remaining between them. CDR3 bases: TGCGCCAGCAGCTTGGAAGGAGGGTGGGGCGAAAAACTGTTTTTT. This codes for CASSLEGGWGEKLFF.

The gene calls are TRBV5-1 and TRBJ2-2, with a tentative D call TRBD1 (6 bases). Germline V gene lookup returns CDR1 SGHRS and CDR2 YFSETQ. This CDR3 contains 15 residues. The germline V and J ends were trimmed by 0 bases and 3 bases, with 9 bases remaining between them. The CDR3 coding sequence is TGCGCCAGCAGCTTGGATACAGGGTACACCGGGGAGCTGTTTTTT. It yields the protein CASSLDTGYTGELFF.

The chain joins TRBV5-5 to TRBJ2-7, with 8 nucleotides matching TRBD1. This CDR3 has 15 residues. Germline V gives CDR1 SGHKS, CDR2 YYEKEE (reference sequence). The junction had 3 bases not matched to a gene; V was cut back by 1 base and J by 0 bases. CDR3: CASSLFGTGSYEQYF. As DNA, the CDR3 is TGTGCCAGCAGCTTGTTCGGGACAGGCTCCTACGAGCAGTACTTC.

The J gene is TRBJ1-1, the V gene TRBV5-1; no reliable D call. This CDR3 comprises 15 residues. The V end was cut by 0 bases, the J end by 2 bases, with 11 bases between. Per the germline V gene, CDR1 is SGHRS and CDR2 is YFSETQ. DNA of the CDR3: TGCGCCAGCAGCTTGGGATCCGACATTAACACTGAAGCTTTCTTT. Translation gives CASSLGSDINTEAFF. The full variable domain, completed using reference TRBV5-1 and TRBJ1-1, is KAGVTQTPRYLIKTRGQQVTLSCSPISGHRSVSWYQQTPGQGLQFLFEYFSETQRNKGNFPGRFSGRQFSNSRSEMNVSTLELGDSALYLCASSLGSDINTEAFFGQGTRLTVV.

Comments on this clone: This sample includes further DNA sequences coding for the same CDR3. The chain has TRBV5-1 and TRBJ1-6; 7 bases match TRBD1. J gave up 7 bases and V 4 bases, and 5 bases lay outside the gene matches. The CDR3 length is 14 residues. Germline assignment: CDR1 SGHRS and CDR2 YFSETQ. The CDR3 coding sequence is TGCGCCAGCAGCCCGGGGACAGCCAATTCACCCCTCCACTTT. Translation: CASSPGTANSPLHF.

This clone was counted only a few times. The same CDR3 can be traced to other DNA sequences in this sample. Here the CDR3 reads CASSVAQQETQYF. The CDR3 DNA reads as TGTGCCAGCAGCGTAGCACAGCAAGAGACCCAGTACTTC. V usage is TRBV9 and J usage is TRBJ2-5; no clear D gene. Germline-derived CDR1 and CDR2 are SGDLS and YYNGEE. CDR3 size: 13 residues. Between the trimmed V and J ends, which lost 0 bases and 2 bases, there was a span of 5 bases.

This clone was found once. The chain carries TRBV6-1 and TRBJ2-5; 7 bases line up with TRBD1. V shed 5 bases and J 2 bases; nucleotides not matched to a gene: 8. CDR1 is MNHNS, CDR2 SASEGT, per germline. The CDR3 consists of 15 residues. CDR3 DNA sequence: TGTGCCAGCAGTCCAGGGACAGTGGGACAAGAGACCCAGTACTTC. It codes for CASSPGTVGQETQYF.

This chain connects TRBV5-6 to TRBJ1-1, with D uncertain. Trimming took 0 bases from V and 3 from J, leaving 6 bases between them. The V gene's germline CDR1 is SGHDT and CDR2 YYEEEE. The CDR3 runs 13 residues. CDR3: CASSLAPYTEAFF. The DNA of the CDR3 is TGTGCCAGCAGCTTGGCTCCATACACTGAAGCTTTCTTT.

The chain couples TRBV5-5 to TRBJ2-7, with D uncertain. The germline CDR1 and CDR2 sequences are SGHKS and YYEKEE (reference sequence). Trimming stripped 1 base from V and 2 bases from J, with 4 bases between. CDR3 length: 12 amino acids. The CDR3 reads CASSLTPYEQYF. Written as DNA, the CDR3 is TGTGCCAGCAGCTTGACCCCCTACGAGCAGTACTTC.

This chain connects TRBV6-6 to TRBJ1-6; unclear D gene. The germline V gene has CDR1 MNHNY and CDR2 SVGAGI (reference sequence). Trimming pared 3 bases from V and 7 bases from J, leaving 16 bases between. This CDR3 is built from 16 residues. CDR3 loop: CASSYGSPGSNSPLHF. CDR3 DNA: TGTGCCAGCAGTTATGGGAGTCCGGGATCCAATTCACCCCTCCACTTT.

Concerning this clone: Other DNA sequences in the same sample also yield this CDR3. CDR3 sequence (DNA): TGTGCCAGTAGTATTCTAAACACCGGGGAGCTGTTTTTT. The encoded protein is CASSILNTGELFF. The V gene is TRBV19, the J gene TRBJ2-2, with D unclear. The CDR3 is made up of 13 amino acids. V was clipped by 3 bases and J by 2 bases, with 4 bases between them. Germline loops: CDR1 LNHDA, CDR2 SQIVND (reference sequence).

The chain couples TRBV28 to TRBJ1-5, with D possibly matching TRBD1 (6 bases). V was cut by 7 bases and J by 4 bases, with 11 bases left in between. The V gene's germline CDR1 is MDHEN and CDR2 SYDVKM. The CDR3 is made up of 13 amino acids. The CDR3 DNA reads TGTGCCAGCACCACAGGGAAGAATCAGCCCCAGCATTTT. It specifies CASTTGKNQPQHF.

The V and J genes are TRBV5-1 and TRBJ2-7; 9 nucleotides match TRBD1. Germline-derived CDR1 and CDR2 are SGHRS and YFSETQ. V shed 1 base and J 5 bases; nucleotides not matched to a gene: 7. The CDR3 covers 15 residues. As DNA, the CDR3 is TGCGCCAGCAGCTTGACAGGGGGCGCATGGGACGAGCAGTACTTC. Translation: CASSLTGGAWDEQYF. Looking up the rest from reference TRBV5-1 and TRBJ2-7 gives the full variable domain: KAGVTQTPRYLIKTRGQQVTLSCSPISGHRSVSWYQQTPGQGLQFLFEYFSETQRNKGNFPGRFSGRQFSNSRSEMNVSTLELGDSALYLCASSLTGGAWDEQYFGPGTRLTVT.

This chain uses TRBV6-6 with TRBJ2-5; 11 bases fit TRBD1. Germline lookup yields CDR1 MNHNY and CDR2 SVGAGI (reference sequence). The CDR3 runs to 14 residues. The ends lost 2 bases at V and 5 bases at J; junction bases unmatched: 1. DNA of the CDR3: TGTGCCAGCAGTTACGGACAGGGGGCTGAGACCCAGTACTTC. As protein: CASSYGQGAETQYF.

The chain is built from TRBV2 and TRBJ2-1; TRBD2 is a possible D gene (6 bases). Looked up from germline, CDR1 is SNHLY and CDR2 is FYNNEI. The V end was cut by 3 bases, the J end by 5 bases, with 11 bases between. The CDR3 sequence is 14 residues long. The chain's CDR3 is CASSDLGTHNEQFF. DNA of the CDR3: TGTGCCAGCAGTGATTTGGGGACTCACAATGAGCAGTTCTTC.

In DNA, the CDR3 is TGTGCCAGCAGGCCCGGTGGGGGATCAGATACGCAGTATTTT. Translation: CASRPGGGSDTQYF. The rearrangement links TRBV6-5 to TRBJ2-3; D might be TRBD1 or TRBD2, each matching 5 bases. The germline V gene encodes CDR1 MNHEY and CDR2 SVGAGI. The V gene lost 6 bases and the J gene lost 4 bases, with 14 bases spanning the gap. This CDR3 contains 14 residues.

The chain is built from TRBV2 and TRBJ2-7; 14 bases agree with TRBD2. Germline CDR1 SNHLY, CDR2 FYNNEI. CDR3 length: 14 residues. Trimming at V came to 6 bases and at J to 3 bases, leaving 1 base not matched to a gene. The CDR3 here is CASRTSGGVYEQYF. For the CDR3, the DNA is TGTGCCAGCAGGACTAGCGGGGGGGTCTACGAGCAGTACTTC. The full variable domain, rest sourced from reference TRBV2 and TRBJ2-7, is EPEVTQTPSHQVTQMGQEVILRCVPISNHLYFYWYRQILGQKVEFLVSFYNNEISEKSEIFDDQFSVERPDGSNFTLKIRSTKLEDSAMYFCASRTSGGVYEQYFGPGTRLTVT.

The V gene is TRBV13, the J gene TRBJ1-1; D uncertain. The CDR3 has 12 residues. Germline V gives CDR1 PRHDT, CDR2 FYEKMQ (reference sequence). Trimming stripped 1 base from V and 8 bases from J, with 8 bases between. The CDR3 DNA follows: TGTGCCAGCAGCTTAGAGGCCGGGGAAGCTTTCTTT. Its translation is CASSLEAGEAFF.